This T cell receptor (beta chain) was obtained from a study of cytomegalovirus exposure and HLA in healthy donors. Notes on the study in general: The likely explanation for a cluster of highly shared sequence variants was sequencing artifact. Among donors in an Asian-associated ancestry cluster, a later analysis reportedly found fewer N-insertions than the approximately 700-donor mean.

The study sampled nominally healthy donors, though unrecorded immune exposures were likely. Germline assignment: CDR1 SEHNR and CDR2 FQNEAQ (reference sequence). The CDR3 has 16 amino acids. The V gene lost 1 base and the J gene lost 1 base, with 13 bases spanning the gap. The study ran its PCR with 60 Vbeta and 13 Jbeta primers. Clones were sequenced by immunoSEQ multiplex PCR, and TCRdb holds only the in-frame ones, with some missing. The sample has more than 75,000 clones; roughly 78% are singletons. About this clone itself: Its antigen is undetermined.

Material for sequencing was PBMCs. V usage is TRBV7-9 and J usage is TRBJ1-1, with D tentatively TRBD1 (6 bases). This receptor was obtained from a man aged 25 to 40 in good health and CMV-seronegative. The CDR3 is CASSLGTGRRNTEAFF. The CDR3 nucleotides read TGTGCCAGCAGCTTAGGAACAGGGCGGAGGAACACTGAAGCTTTCTTT. Looking up the rest from reference TRBV7-9 and TRBJ1-1 gives the full variable domain: DTGVSQNPRHKITKRGQNVTFRCDPISEHNRLYWYRQTLGQGPEFLTYFQNEAQLEKSRLLSDRFSAERPKGSFSTLEIQRTEQGDSAMYLCASSLGTGRRNTEAFFGQGTRLTVV.